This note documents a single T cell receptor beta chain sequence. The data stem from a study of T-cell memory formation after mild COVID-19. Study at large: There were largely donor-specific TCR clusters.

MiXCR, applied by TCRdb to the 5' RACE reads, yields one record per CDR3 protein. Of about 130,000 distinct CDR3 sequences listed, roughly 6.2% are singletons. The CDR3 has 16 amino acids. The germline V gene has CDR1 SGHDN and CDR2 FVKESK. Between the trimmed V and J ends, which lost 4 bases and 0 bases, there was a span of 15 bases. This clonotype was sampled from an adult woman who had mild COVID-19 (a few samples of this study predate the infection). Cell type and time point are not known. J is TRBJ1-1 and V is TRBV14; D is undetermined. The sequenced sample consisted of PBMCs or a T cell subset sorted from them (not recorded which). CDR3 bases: TGTGCCAGCAGCCCAAGTCAAGGGTTTATGAACACTGAAGCTTTCTTT. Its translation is CASSPSQGFMNTEAFF. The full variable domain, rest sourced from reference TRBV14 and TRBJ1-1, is EAGVTQFPSHSVIEKGQTVTLRCDPISGHDNLYWYRRVMGKEIKFLLHFVKESKQDESGMPNNRFLAERTGGTYSTLKVQPAELEDSGVYFCASSPSQGFMNTEAFFGQGTRLTVV.